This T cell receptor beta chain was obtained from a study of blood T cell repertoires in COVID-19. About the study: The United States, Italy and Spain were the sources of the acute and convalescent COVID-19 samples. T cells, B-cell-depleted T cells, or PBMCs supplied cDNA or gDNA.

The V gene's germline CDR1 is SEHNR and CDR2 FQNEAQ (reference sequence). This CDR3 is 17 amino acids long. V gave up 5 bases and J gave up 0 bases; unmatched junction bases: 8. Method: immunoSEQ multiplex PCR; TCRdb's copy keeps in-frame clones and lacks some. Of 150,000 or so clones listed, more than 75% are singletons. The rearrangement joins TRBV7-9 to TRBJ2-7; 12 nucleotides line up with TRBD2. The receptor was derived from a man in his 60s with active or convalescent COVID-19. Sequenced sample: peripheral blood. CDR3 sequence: CASSPGLAGTISYEQYF. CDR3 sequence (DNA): TGTGCCAGCAGCCCCGGACTAGCGGGGACAATCTCCTACGAGCAGTACTTC.